The rows below give T cell receptor beta chains drawn from one sample of a study of early T cells in non-severe SARS-CoV-2 infection. TCRdb fed the 5' RACE reads into MiXCR, producing one record per CDR3 protein. Among tens of thousands of distinct CDR3 sequences listed, more than 6% were seen once. Sequencing used whole blood. These receptors all come from an adult who was a healthcare worker with PCR-confirmed SARS-CoV-2 infection or an uninfected control (not recorded which). The CDR3 runs from the conserved cysteine through the conserved F or W. D genes are given only for firm matches. For some rows the clone size is stated as once, few or many, or as a class when expanded; others skip it.

many | . | 15 | TRBJ2-2 | TRBV6-4 | TGTGCCAGCAGTGACTCGACGGGGGACACCGGGGAGCTGTTTTTT | CASSDSTGDTGELFF
. | . | 16 | TRBJ2-3 | TRBV5-8 | TGTGCCAGCAGCCAAAGACTAGTATTCCAGACAGATACGCAGTATTTT | CASSQRLVFQTDTQYF
many | . | 12 | TRBJ2-7 | TRBV30 | TGTGCCTGGAGTGGGCCGGCCTACGAGCAGTACTTC | CAWSGPAYEQYF
many | TRBD2 | 13 | TRBJ2-1 | TRBV29-1 | TGCAGCCATGGGGCGGGAGGGTACAATGAGCAGTTCTTC | CSHGAGGYNEQFF
few | TRBD2 | 16 | TRBJ2-5 | TRBV5-6 | TGTGCCAGCAGCTTGGGGACTAGCGGGAGGGGCGAGACCCAGTACTTC | CASSLGTSGRGETQYF
few | TRBD2 | 19 | TRBJ2-1 | TRBV20-1 | TGCAGTGCTAAGCGCAAGGGCGGGAGGGCCCGGCCGTCCTACAATGAGCAGTTCTTC | CSAKRKGGRARPSYNEQFF
few | . | 12 | TRBJ2-7 | TRBV6-6 | TGTGCCAGCGCCCACGTATCCTACGAGCAGTACTTC | CASAHVSYEQYF
few | TRBD1 | 16 | TRBJ2-3 | TRBV27 | TGTGCCAGCAGTTTAACTGGGACAGATAGCACAGATACGCAGTATTTT | CASSLTGTDSTDTQYF
many | . | 17 | TRBJ2-5 | TRBV5-4 | TGTGCCAGCAGCTTGGGGCTCGGGCGGGATCCCCAAGAGACCCAGTACTTC | CASSLGLGRDPQETQYF
many | . | 11 | TRBJ2-1 | TRBV20-1 | TGCAGTGCTAGGGGGGTGGCAGATTTTCTCTTC | CSARGVADFLF
many | . | 14 | TRBJ2-1 | TRBV2 | TGTGCCAGCTTATGGAGCTCCTACGACAATGAGCAGTTCTTC | CASLWSSYDNEQFF